This T cell receptor beta chain was retrieved from a study of response to subunit inactivated influenza vaccine. Study outcomes and limitations: A suggestion made by the authors is that each seasonal influenza vaccination recruits few new T cells.

TCRdb passed the RT-PCR reads through MiXCR, listing each CDR3 protein once. This sample has over 750,000 distinct CDR3 sequences, with about 20% found just once. This clonotype was recorded a few times. Its antigen remains unidentified. The CDR3 is made up of 16 amino acids. Germline assignment: CDR1 SNHLY and CDR2 FYNNEI. With 4 bases clipped from V and 1 base from J, the junction kept 4 bases outside the gene matches. This TCR came from a man aged 50-60 years who received an inactivated influenza vaccine. The specimen comprised PBMCs from blood, sampled more than 4 days after vaccination. This sequence joins TRBV2 and TRBJ2-4; 10 nucleotides line up with TRBD2. CDR3 residues: CASSARSGGAKNIQYF. In DNA, the CDR3 is TGTGCCAGCAGTGCCCGTAGCGGGGGGGCCAAAAACATTCAGTACTTC.